One sample yielded the 28 T cell receptor beta chains listed below, sequenced in a study of T cells after yellow fever vaccination. TCRdb reanalysed the 5' RACE reads using MiXCR and keeps one entry per CDR3 protein. The table records 320,000 or so distinct CDR3 sequences, around 8.1% of them present only once. The sequences come from PBMCs, collected more than 35 days after the first yellow fever vaccination. These receptors were collected from a man aged 18 to 30 who received the YFV17D yellow fever vaccine.

The table lists this clonotype with a few counts. The J gene is TRBJ2-5, the V gene TRBV11-2; 8 nucleotides agree with TRBD2. Germline assignment: CDR1 SGHAT and CDR2 FQNNGV. With V trimmed by 5 bases and J by 1 base, 15 bases remained unmatched. The CDR3 spans 18 residues. In DNA, the CDR3 is TGTGCCAGCAGCCCGGTTCTGTACTCAGCGGGAGCCCAAGAGACCCAGTACTTC. Protein sequence: CASSPVLYSAGAQETQYF.

A few counts support this clonotype. J is TRBJ2-7 and V is TRBV6-1; 7 bases align to TRBD1. The CDR3 totals 14 residues. V gave up 6 bases and J gave up 0 bases; unmatched junction bases: 5. Germline lookup yields CDR1 MNHNS and CDR2 SASEGT. The CDR3 DNA sequence: TGTGCCAGCAGGTCGGGACAGAGCTCCTACGAGCAGTACTTC. The encoded protein is CASRSGQSSYEQYF.

This CDR3 is CASSTGSSYEQYV. The CDR3 nucleotides are TGTGCCAGCAGTACAGGGTCGTCCTACGAGCAGTACGTC. The chain couples TRBV6-2 or TRBV6-3 to TRBJ2-7, with D perhaps TRBD1 (6 bases). Germline V gives CDR1 MNHEY, CDR2 SVGEGT. The CDR3 has 13 residues. Deletions cut 5 bases from V and 1 base from J, with 9 bases between.

The chain couples TRBV12-3 or TRBV12-4 to TRBJ1-1, with TRBD1 matching over 8 bases. Germline trimming cut 3 bases from V and 7 bases from J; bases unmatched to any gene: 19. The CDR3 runs to 18 residues. In nucleotides, the CDR3 is TGTGCCAGCAGTTTTGGGCGACAGGGGCTCGCCGCCGATGGTGAAGCTTTCTTT. Encoded protein: CASSFGRQGLAADGEAFF.

This clonotype was picked up many times. This chain joins TRBV2 and TRBJ2-5; the match to TRBD2 covers 8 bases. Germline V CDR1 and CDR2: SNHLY, FYNNEI. The CDR3 has 16 amino acids. The V and J ends lost 2 bases and 1 base, in that order; junction bases with no gene match: 6. CDR3 in amino acids: CASSEFVGGVQETQYF. In DNA, the CDR3 is TGTGCCAGCAGTGAATTTGTCGGGGGGGTCCAAGAGACCCAGTACTTC.

This clonotype occurred a few times. The chain has TRBV29-1 and TRBJ2-7; 7 bases agree with TRBD2. CDR1 and CDR2 from the germline V gene are SQVTM and ANQGSEA. The ends lost 4 bases at V and 2 bases at J; junction bases unmatched: 2. The CDR3 is made up of 12 amino acids. The CDR3 DNA follows: TGCAGCGTTGGGGGGGGAACCTACGAGCAGTACTTC. Residues: CSVGGGTYEQYF.

In this sample, this clonotype turned up many times. This chain connects TRBV7-9 to TRBJ2-5; possible D gene TRBD2, 5 bases. In germline, CDR1 is SEHNR, CDR2 FQNEAQ (reference sequence). V was cut by 2 bases and J by 0 bases, with 7 bases left in between. This CDR3 has 14 residues. The CDR3 here is CASSLRRDQETQYF. CDR3 in DNA: TGTGCCAGCAGCTTAAGGCGGGACCAAGAGACCCAGTACTTC.

This clonotype was detected only a few times. This chain connects TRBV6-1 to TRBJ2-5, with D perhaps TRBD2 (5 bases). V lost 3 bases, J lost 5 bases, and 13 bases lay in between. This CDR3 spans 14 amino acids. Germline-derived CDR1 and CDR2 are MNHNS and SASEGT. CDR3 nucleotide sequence: TGTGCCAGCAGTGACGCGGGCCTACTGGAGACCCAGTACTTC. Translated: CASSDAGLLETQYF.

This chain links TRBV3-1 with TRBJ2-3; 7 positions match TRBD2. The CDR3 totals 15 residues. Germline trimming cut 2 bases from V and 2 bases from J; bases unmatched to any gene: 4. Germline CDR1 LGHDT, CDR2 YNNKEL (reference sequence). CDR3 sequence reads: CASSQFAGDTDTQYF. In nucleotides, the CDR3 is TGTGCCAGCAGCCAATTTGCGGGGGACACAGATACGCAGTATTTT.

There are a few counts of this clonotype. The CDR3 loop reads CASSLYDGPGRGTDTQYF. For the CDR3, the DNA is TGTGCCAGCAGCTTGTATGACGGCCCCGGGAGAGGCACAGATACGCAGTATTTT. The rearrangement uses TRBV5-5 and TRBJ2-3; D possibly corresponds to TRBD2 (6 bases). Trimming stripped 1 base from V and 1 base from J, with 19 bases between. This CDR3 is 18 amino acids long. CDR1 is SGHKS, CDR2 YYEKEE, per germline (reference sequence). The full variable domain, completed using reference TRBV5-5 and TRBJ2-3, is DAGVTQSPTHLIKTRGQQVTLRCSPISGHKSVSWYQQVLGQGPQFIFQYYEKEERGRGNFPDRFSARQFPNYSSELNVNALLLGDSALYLCASSLYDGPGRGTDTQYFGPGTRLTVL.

Only a few counts were recorded for this clonotype. V and J are TRBV5-1 and TRBJ2-2; D unresolved. CDR3 length equals 13 residues. Trimming took off 4 bases at V and 6 bases at J, with 10 bases between the two ends. CDR1 and CDR2 (germline): SGHRS, YFSETQ. The DNA of the CDR3 is TGCGCCAGCAGCGCGAAGGTTTCCGGGGAGCTGTTTTTT. It translates to CASSAKVSGELFF.

This clonotype was counted only a few times. The V call is TRBV6-5, the J call TRBJ1-1, with 8 bases lining up with TRBD1. V shed 1 base, J shed 3 bases, and the junction held 4 bases outside the gene matches. CDR3 length: 15 residues. Germline V gives CDR1 MNHEY, CDR2 SVGAGI. The chain's CDR3 is CASSYYGQGYTEAFF. The CDR3 nucleotides read TGTGCCAGCAGTTACTACGGACAGGGATACACTGAAGCTTTCTTT.

A word on this clonotype: The junction does not match germline at one end; this may be a read error. The V and J genes are TRBV12-3 or TRBV12-4 and TRBJ2-2; 8 bases line up with TRBD2. The CDR3 has 14 amino acids. The CDR3 reads CASSGGAHTGELFF. CDR3 nucleotides: TGTGCCAGCAGCGGGGGGGCTCATACCGGCGAGCTGTTTTTT.

This clonotype turned up a few times. The chain links TRBV7-3 to TRBJ2-5, with 8 positions matching TRBD2. The CDR3 runs to 14 residues. After removal of 2 bases from V and 5 bases from J, the junction contained 4 bases not matched to a gene. CDR1 is SGHTA and CDR2 is FQGTGA in the germline V gene. CDR3 DNA: TGTGCCAGCAGCTTATCGGGGGGGTGGGAGACCCAGTACTTC. Encoded protein: CASSLSGGWETQYF.

This clonotype was recorded a few times. The J gene is TRBJ1-5, the V gene TRBV7-8; D is unclear. The CDR3 is made up of 15 amino acids. Trimming removed 5 bases at V and 6 bases at J, with 17 bases between. Germline V CDR1 and CDR2: SGHVS, FQNEAQ. The chain's CDR3 is CASSINDAVVQPQHF. As DNA, the CDR3 is TGTGCCAGCAGCATAAATGACGCGGTGGTTCAGCCCCAGCATTTT.

The chain recombines TRBV5-4 with TRBJ2-1; tentative D call: TRBD1 (5 bases). The CDR3 length is 16 residues. Germline V gene lookup returns CDR1 SGHNT and CDR2 YYREEE (reference sequence). Trimming shortened V by 0 bases and J by 2 bases, and 12 bases separated the two germline ends. The CDR3 is CASSLEGVSAYNEQFF. Here the CDR3 DNA reads TGTGCCAGCAGCTTGGAAGGGGTTTCAGCCTACAATGAGCAGTTCTTC.

This clonotype was counted a few times. The genes are TRBV7-9 and TRBJ2-3, with D possibly TRBD2 on 5 matching bases. The CDR3 has 10 residues. Germline values: CDR1 SEHNR, CDR2 FQNEAQ (reference sequence). This chain's CDR3 is CVLGADTQYF. In nucleotides, the CDR3 is TGTGTACTAGGAGCAGATACGCAGTATTTT.

This chain joins TRBV6-5 and TRBJ2-1; TRBD1 might be the D (5 bases). V was trimmed by 2 bases and J by 7 bases, leaving 6 bases between them. Germline assignment: CDR1 MNHEY and CDR2 SVGAGI. The CDR3 spans 12 residues. The CDR3 DNA sequence: TGTGCCAGCAGTTACGGGGCGAATGAGCAGTTCTTC. It translates to CASSYGANEQFF.

The chain is built from TRBV18 and TRBJ2-1; 11 bases agree with TRBD2. CDR1 is KGHSH and CDR2 is LQKENI in the germline V gene. J lost 0 bases, V lost 3 bases, and 10 bases had no gene match. The CDR3 contains 19 residues. Here the CDR3 reads CASSPSMIAGGSSYNEQFF. The CDR3 region has the DNA TGTGCCAGCTCACCGTCGATGATAGCGGGGGGGAGCTCCTACAATGAGCAGTTCTTC.

V gene TRBV20-1 combines with J gene TRBJ2-5, with 14 bases identical to TRBD2. Trimming cost V 6 bases and J 2 bases; bases outside gene matches: 8. Germline values: CDR1 DFQATT, CDR2 SNEGSKA (reference sequence). This CDR3 has 16 residues. The CDR3 coding sequence is TGCAGTGCCGACAGGACTAGCGGGGGGACACAAGAGACCCAGTACTTC. Amino acids: CSADRTSGGTQETQYF.

The CDR3 reads CASSDTGSNSYGYTF. The CDR3 nucleotides are TGTGCCAGCAGTGATACAGGGAGTAATAGCTATGGCTACACCTTC. The chain combines TRBV25-1 with TRBJ1-2; maybe TRBD1 (6 bases). Germline CDR1 MGHDK, CDR2 SYGVNS. V was pared by 3 bases and J by 4 bases, with 15 bases between. There are 15 residues in the CDR3.

This clonotype was observed a handful of times. V gene TRBV12-3 or TRBV12-4 combines with J gene TRBJ2-7; 7 nucleotides align to TRBD2. CDR3 length: 14 amino acids. J was trimmed by 2 bases and V by 5 bases; bases with no gene match: 6. The CDR3 DNA follows: TGTGCCAGCAGTCCACTAGCGCCCGCCTACGAGCAGTACTTC. Protein: CASSPLAPAYEQYF.

This chain uses TRBV6-6 with TRBJ2-4; tentative D call: TRBD1 (7 bases). The CDR3 consists of 13 residues. V dropped 6 bases and J dropped 8 bases, with 14 bases sitting between them. Germline CDR1 reads MNHNY; CDR2 reads SVGAGI (reference sequence). The CDR3 sequence is CASRNRGGYIQYF. The CDR3 coding sequence is TGTGCCAGCAGGAACAGGGGAGGATACATTCAGTACTTC.

This chain connects TRBV7-6 to TRBJ2-2; D gene uncertain. V lost 1 base, J lost 3 bases, and 9 bases lay in between. In germline, CDR1 is SGHVS, CDR2 FNYEAQ. This CDR3 region has 15 residues. CDR3 sequence: CASSLGIRDTGELFF. CDR3 bases: TGTGCCAGCAGCTTAGGCATTCGGGACACCGGGGAGCTGTTTTTT.

Only a few counts were recorded for this clonotype. CDR3 in DNA: TGCGCCAGCAGCCCTGGGGGACAGGGGGTCCACGAGCAGTACTTC. The encoded protein is CASSPGGQGVHEQYF. This chain connects TRBV4-1 to TRBJ2-7; TRBD1 matches at 11 bases. Germline V CDR1 and CDR2: MGHRA, YSYEKL. Trimming at V came to 4 bases and at J to 5 bases, leaving 7 bases not matched to a gene. This CDR3 comprises 15 residues.

The gene calls are TRBV15 and TRBJ1-5; D is undetermined. The CDR3 has 15 amino acids. CDR1 is LNHNV and CDR2 is YYDKDF in the germline V gene (reference sequence). Between the trimmed V and J ends, which lost 0 bases and 3 bases, there was a span of 9 bases. CDR3 nucleotide sequence: TGTGCCACCAGCAGAGAGGTGGCGGACAATCAGCCCCAGCATTTT. The encoded protein is CATSREVADNQPQHF.

In this sample, this clonotype turned up many times. V gene TRBV7-2 combines with J gene TRBJ2-1; possibly TRBD1 or TRBD2 for D (6 bases each). V lost 1 base and J lost 4, with 11 bases in between. CDR1 is SGHTA, CDR2 FQGNSA, per germline. The CDR3 sequence is 15 residues long. The CDR3 coding sequence is TGTGCCAGCAGCTTAGGGGGGGCCTGGTACAATGAGCAGTTCTTC. This sequence encodes CASSLGGAWYNEQFF.

The chain joins TRBV4-2 to TRBJ2-3, with a possible D match to TRBD1 (6 bases). Germline-derived CDR1 and CDR2 are LGHNA and YNFKEQ. The CDR3 extends over 16 amino acids. Deletions cut 1 base from V and 2 bases from J, with 13 bases between. This CDR3 is CASSQGTQGFTDTQYF. The CDR3 DNA follows: TGTGCCAGCAGCCAAGGAACTCAGGGGTTCACAGATACGCAGTATTTT.